This T cell receptor beta chain originates from a study of T-cell memory formation after mild COVID-19. General study findings and limits: Clones contracting across day 15 to 85 had a balanced CD4/CD8 profile; later expanding clones leaned CD4+. The appearance of some responding clones in pre-infection memory suggested that cross-reactive memory joined.

This clonotype was counted only a few times. Its target is unknown. Constant-segment primers served in 5'RACE that generated TCR alpha and TCR beta cDNA libraries bearing sample barcodes and UMIs. TCRdb analysed the 5' RACE reads with MiXCR anew, one entry per CDR3 protein. The sample has 350,000 to 500,000 distinct CDR3 sequences, roughly 20% seen once. The germline V gene encodes CDR1 SGHRS and CDR2 YFSETQ. The CDR3 length is 13 residues. V trimming: 3 bases; J trimming: 7 bases; junction bases outside the gene matches: 3. This TCR came from an adult woman who had mild COVID-19 (a few samples of this study predate the infection). Cell type and time point are not known. The sample consisted of PBMCs or a T cell subset sorted from them (not recorded which). The rearrangement uses TRBV5-1 and TRBJ2-1; 8 bases line up with TRBD2. For the CDR3, the DNA is TGCGCCAGCAGCTCGGGGGGGCCGAATGAGCAGTTCTTC. Amino acid sequence: CASSSGGPNEQFF.